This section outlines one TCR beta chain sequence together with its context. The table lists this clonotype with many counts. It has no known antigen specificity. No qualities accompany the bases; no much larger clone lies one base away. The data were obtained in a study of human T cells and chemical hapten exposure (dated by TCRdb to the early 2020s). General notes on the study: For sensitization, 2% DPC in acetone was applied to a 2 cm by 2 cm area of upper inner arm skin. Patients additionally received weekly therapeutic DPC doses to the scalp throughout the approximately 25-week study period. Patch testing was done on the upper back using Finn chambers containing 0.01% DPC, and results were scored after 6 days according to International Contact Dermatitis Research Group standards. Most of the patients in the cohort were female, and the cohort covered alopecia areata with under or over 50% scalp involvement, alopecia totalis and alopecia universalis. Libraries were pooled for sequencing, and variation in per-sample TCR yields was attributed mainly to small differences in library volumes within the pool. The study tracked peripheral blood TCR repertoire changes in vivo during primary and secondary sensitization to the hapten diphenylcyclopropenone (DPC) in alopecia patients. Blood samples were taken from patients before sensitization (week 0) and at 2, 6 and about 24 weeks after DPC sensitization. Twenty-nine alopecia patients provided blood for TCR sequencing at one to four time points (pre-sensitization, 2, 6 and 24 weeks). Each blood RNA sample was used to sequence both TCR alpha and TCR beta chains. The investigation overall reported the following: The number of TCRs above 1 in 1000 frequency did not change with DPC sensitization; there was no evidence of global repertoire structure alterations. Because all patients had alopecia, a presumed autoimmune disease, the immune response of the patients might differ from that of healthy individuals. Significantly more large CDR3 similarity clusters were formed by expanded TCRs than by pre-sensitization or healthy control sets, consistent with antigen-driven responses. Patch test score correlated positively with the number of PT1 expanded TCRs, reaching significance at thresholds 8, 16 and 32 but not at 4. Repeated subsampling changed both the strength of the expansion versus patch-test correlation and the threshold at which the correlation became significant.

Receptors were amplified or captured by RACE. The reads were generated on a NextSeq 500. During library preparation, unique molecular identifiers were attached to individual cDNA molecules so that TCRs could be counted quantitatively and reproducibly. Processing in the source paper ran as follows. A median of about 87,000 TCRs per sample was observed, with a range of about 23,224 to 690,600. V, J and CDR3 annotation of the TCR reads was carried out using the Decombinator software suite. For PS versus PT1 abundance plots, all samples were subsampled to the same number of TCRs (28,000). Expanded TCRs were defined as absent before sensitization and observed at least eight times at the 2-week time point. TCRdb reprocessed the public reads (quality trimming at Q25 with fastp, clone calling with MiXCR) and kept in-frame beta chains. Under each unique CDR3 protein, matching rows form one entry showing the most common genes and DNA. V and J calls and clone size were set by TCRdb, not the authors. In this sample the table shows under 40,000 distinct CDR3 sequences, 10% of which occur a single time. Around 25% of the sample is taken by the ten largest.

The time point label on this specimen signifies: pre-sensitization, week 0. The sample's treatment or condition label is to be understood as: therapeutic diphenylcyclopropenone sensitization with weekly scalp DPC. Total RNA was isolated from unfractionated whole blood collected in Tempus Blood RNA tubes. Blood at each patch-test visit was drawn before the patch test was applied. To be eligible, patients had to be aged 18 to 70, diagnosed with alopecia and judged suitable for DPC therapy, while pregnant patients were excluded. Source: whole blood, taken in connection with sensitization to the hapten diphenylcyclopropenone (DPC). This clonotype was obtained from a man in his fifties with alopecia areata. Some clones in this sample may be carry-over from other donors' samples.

The CDR3 region: CASSPQGAEETQYF. Read as DNA, the sequence is TGTGCCAGCAGTCCGCAGGGGGCGGAGGAGACCCAGTACTTC. Recombination connected TRBV28 to TRBJ2-5, with TRBD1 matching 8 junction bases. Taken from the germline V gene, the CDR1 and CDR2 loops are MDHEN and SYDVKM. The V end gives up 5 bases and the J end 5 bases, leaving 7 bases in the junction not matched to a gene. The CDR3 has 14 amino acids, counting the end cysteine and phenylalanine. The DNA shown is the 42-base CDR3, in frame from base 1.